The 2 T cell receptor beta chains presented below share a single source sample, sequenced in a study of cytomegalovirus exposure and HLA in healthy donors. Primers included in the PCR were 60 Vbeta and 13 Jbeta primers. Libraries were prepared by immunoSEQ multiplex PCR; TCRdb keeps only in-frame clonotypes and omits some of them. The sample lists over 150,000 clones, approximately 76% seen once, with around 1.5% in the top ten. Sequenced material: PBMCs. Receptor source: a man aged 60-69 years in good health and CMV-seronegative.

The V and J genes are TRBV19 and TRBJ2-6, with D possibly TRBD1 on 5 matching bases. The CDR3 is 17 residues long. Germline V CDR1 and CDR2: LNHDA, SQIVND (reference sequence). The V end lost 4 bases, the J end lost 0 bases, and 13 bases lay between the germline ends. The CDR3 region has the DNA TGTGCCAGTAGTAAACTAACAACAGGCTCTGGGGCCAACGTCCTGACTTTC. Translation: CASSKLTTGSGANVLTF.

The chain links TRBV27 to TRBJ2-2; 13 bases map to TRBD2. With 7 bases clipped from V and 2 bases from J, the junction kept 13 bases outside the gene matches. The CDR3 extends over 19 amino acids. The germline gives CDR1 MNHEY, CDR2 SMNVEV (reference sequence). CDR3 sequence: CASTPRRTSGRGNTGELFF. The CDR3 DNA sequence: TGTGCCAGCACCCCTCGAAGGACTAGCGGGAGAGGAAACACCGGGGAGCTGTTTTTT.